This TCR beta chain comes out of a study of patients and donors after allogeneic stem cell transplantation. TCRdb re-derived calls from the RT-PCR reads in MiXCR, one entry per CDR3 protein. The data show approximately 98,000 distinct CDR3 sequences, roughly 37% seen once. Deletions cut 1 base from V and 0 bases from J, with 13 bases between. Germline lookup yields CDR1 DFQATT and CDR2 SNEGSKA (reference sequence). CDR3 length: 16 residues. This chain joins TRBV20-1 and TRBJ1-5; D is unresolved. This TCR was sampled from a human donor who was either an allogeneic HSCT recipient or a stem cell or donor lymphocyte infusion donor (not recorded which). It is not recorded whose cells these are; they may come from a transplant donor. The sequencing input was blood, either unsorted or a sorted T cell fraction (not recorded which). The CDR3 DNA reads TGCAGTGCTAGAGTTAGGCGGGGTGCTAGCAATCAGCCCCAGCATTTT. Translation gives CSARVRRGASNQPQHF.